At least ten counts were recorded for the clone carrying this TCR beta chain. The antigen is unknown. Germline CDR1 reads MDHEN; CDR2 reads SYDVKM. With 4 bases removed from V and 6 bases from J, the gap between germline ends came to 11 bases. The CDR3 spans 13 residues. The sample originates from a study of naive and memory T cell subsets. Findings of the study overall: From naive to CM, EM and EMRA, diversity decreased and Gini increased.

Four subsets defined by CD45RA and CD27 were sorted after CD3, CD4, CD8 and live/dead staining. An equimolar mix of two oligonucleotides served as the beta constant-region primer for TRBC1 and TRBC2. A single record per CDR3 protein comes from TCRdb applying MiXCR to the UMI-ligation and nested PCR reads. The sample records about 85,000 distinct CDR3 sequences, roughly 14% being singletons. Sequenced: central memory CD4+ T cells from blood. The sequence came from a human donor in good health. The chain links TRBV28 to TRBJ2-3, with D possibly TRBD1 on 8 matching bases. The CDR3: CASSYRGGDTQYF. The CDR3 coding sequence is TGTGCCAGCAGTTACAGGGGGGGGGATACGCAGTATTTT.